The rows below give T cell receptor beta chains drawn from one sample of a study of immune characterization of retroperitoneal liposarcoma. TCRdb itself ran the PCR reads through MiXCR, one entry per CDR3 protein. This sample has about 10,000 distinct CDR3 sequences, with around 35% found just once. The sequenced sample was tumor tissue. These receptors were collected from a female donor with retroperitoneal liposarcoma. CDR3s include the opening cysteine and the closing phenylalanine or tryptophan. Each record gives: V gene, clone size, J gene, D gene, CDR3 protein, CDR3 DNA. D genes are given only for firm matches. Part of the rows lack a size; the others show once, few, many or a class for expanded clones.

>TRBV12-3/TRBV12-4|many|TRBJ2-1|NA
CASSRDIYNEQFF
TGTGCCAGCAGTCGGGACATCTACAATGAGCAGTTCTTC
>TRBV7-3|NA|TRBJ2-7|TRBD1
CASSLEGTVPYEQYF
TGTGCCAGCAGCTTAGAGGGGACAGTTCCTTACGAGCAGTACTTC
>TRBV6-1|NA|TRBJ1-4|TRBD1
CASKAGQGALFVTNEKLFF
TGTGCCAGCAAGGCGGGTCAGGGGGCTCTTTTCGTAACTAATGAAAAACTGTTTTTT
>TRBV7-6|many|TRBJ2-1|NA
CASSLTSGNTGNEQFF
TGTGCCAGCAGCTTGACCTCTGGGAATACGGGGAATGAGCAGTTCTTC
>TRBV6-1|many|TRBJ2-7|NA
CASVSGQMNDEQYF
TGTGCCAGCGTCTCTGGACAGATGAACGACGAGCAGTACTTC
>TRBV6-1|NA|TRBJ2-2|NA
CASSEAWRSGELFF
TGTGCCAGCAGTGAAGCGTGGAGGTCCGGGGAGCTGTTTTTT
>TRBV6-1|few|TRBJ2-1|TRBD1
CASSEGTGYAGPKGEQFF
TGTGCCAGCAGTGAGGGGACAGGTTACGCGGGCCCCAAGGGTGAGCAGTTCTTC
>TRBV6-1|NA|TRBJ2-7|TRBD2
CASSGRTSGSHEQYF
TGTGCCAGCAGTGGACGTACTAGCGGGAGCCACGAGCAGTACTTC
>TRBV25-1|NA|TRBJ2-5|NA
CASSVKGAVGETQYF
TGTGCCAGCAGCGTAAAAGGGGCAGTGGGAGAGACCCAGTACTTC
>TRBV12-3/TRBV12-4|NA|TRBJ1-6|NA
CASSLAEGSSPLHF
TGTGCCAGCAGTTTAGCCGAGGGTTCGTCACCCCTCCACTTT
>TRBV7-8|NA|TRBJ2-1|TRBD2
CASRLAGLSYNEQFF
TGTGCCAGCAGGCTAGCGGGTCTCTCCTACAATGAGCAGTTCTTC
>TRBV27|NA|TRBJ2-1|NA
CASSLTSNSYEQFF
TGTGCCAGCAGTCTGACCTCTAACTCCTACGAGCAGTTCTTC
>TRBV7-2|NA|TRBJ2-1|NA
CASSPRGKSTRLFF
TGTGCCAGCAGCCCCCGCGGGAAGAGCACACGTCTGTTCTTC
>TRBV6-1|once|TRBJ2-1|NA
CASRVDYHKEQFF
TGTGCCAGCAGGGTTGACTACCACAAGGAGCAGTTCTTC
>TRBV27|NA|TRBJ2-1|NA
CASSPLREPTWDEQFF
TGTGCCAGCAGTCCCCTCCGGGAACCAACCTGGGATGAGCAGTTCTTC
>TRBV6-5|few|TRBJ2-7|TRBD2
CASSYSTSGIFEQYF
TGTGCCAGCAGTTACTCGACTAGCGGGATTTTTGAGCAGTACTTC
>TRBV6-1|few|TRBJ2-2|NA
CASGDGELFF
TGTGCCAGTGGGGACGGGGAGCTGTTTTTT
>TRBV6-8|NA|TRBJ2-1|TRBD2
CASRTKRGVSYNEQFF
TGTGCCAGCAGAACAAAGCGGGGGGTATCCTACAATGAGCAGTTCTTC
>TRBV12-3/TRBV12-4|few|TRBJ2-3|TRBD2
CASSSRGSGAVLTDTQYF
TGTGCCAGCAGTTCCAGGGGTAGCGGGGCGGTCCTCACAGATACGCAGTATTTT
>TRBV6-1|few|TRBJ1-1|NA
CAEKAEAFF
TGTGCCGAAAAGGCTGAAGCTTTCTTT
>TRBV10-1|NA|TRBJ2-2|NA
CASSDSGTGELFF
TGCGCCAGCAGTGATAGCGGCACCGGGGAGCTGTTTTTT
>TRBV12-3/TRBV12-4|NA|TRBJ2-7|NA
CASSPGSGPDNEQYF
TGTGCCAGCAGTCCCGGTTCGGGACCTGACAATGAGCAGTACTTC
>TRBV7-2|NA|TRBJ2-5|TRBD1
CASSSTGNQETQYF
TGTGCCAGCAGCTCGACAGGGAATCAAGAGACCCAGTACTTC
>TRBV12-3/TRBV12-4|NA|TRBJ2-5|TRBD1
CASSRGQQETQYF
TGTGCCAGCAGCAGGGGACAGCAAGAGACCCAGTACTTC
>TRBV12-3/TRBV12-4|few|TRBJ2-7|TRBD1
CASSLWTGEQYF
TGTGCCAGCAGTTTGTGGACAGGCGAGCAGTACTTC
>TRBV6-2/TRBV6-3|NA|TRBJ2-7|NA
CASWGSQHYEQYF
TGTGCCAGCTGGGGCAGCCAGCACTACGAGCAGTACTTC
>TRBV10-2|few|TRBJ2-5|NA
CASSDYFALADGETQYF
TGCGCCAGCAGTGATTATTTTGCGCTCGCCGATGGGGAGACCCAGTACTTC
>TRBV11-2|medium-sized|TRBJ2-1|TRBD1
CASSPSGTGRGNEQFF
TGTGCCAGCAGCCCGTCCGGGACAGGAAGGGGGAATGAGCAGTTCTTC
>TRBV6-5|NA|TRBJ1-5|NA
CASSAPHNQPQHF
TGTGCCAGCAGTGCCCCCCATAATCAGCCCCAGCATTTT
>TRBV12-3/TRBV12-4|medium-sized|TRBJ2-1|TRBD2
CASSDPTSGRRGTQFF
TGTGCCAGCAGTGACCCGACTAGCGGGAGGCGGGGGACCCAGTTCTTC
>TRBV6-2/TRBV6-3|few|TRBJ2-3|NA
CASTLRGATDTQYF
TGTGCCAGCACCCTACGCGGGGCCACAGATACGCAGTATTTT
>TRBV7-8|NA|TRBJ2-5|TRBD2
CASSSRTSGSETQYF
TGTGCCAGCAGCTCCCGGACTAGCGGGTCAGAGACCCAGTACTTT
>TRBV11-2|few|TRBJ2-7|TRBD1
CASSPGTGLPPYEQYF
TGTGCCAGCAGCCCCGGGACAGGGCTACCACCCTACGAGCAGTACTTC
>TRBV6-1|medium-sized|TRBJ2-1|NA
CASSEAPGPPKEQFF
TGTGCCAGCAGTGAAGCGCCAGGTCCCCCCAAAGAGCAGTTCTTC
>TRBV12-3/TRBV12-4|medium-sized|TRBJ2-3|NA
CASTLGGTTDTQYF
TGTGCCAGCACCTTGGGGGGAACCACAGATACGCAGTATTTT
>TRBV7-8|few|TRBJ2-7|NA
CASSLARPSPHLTSYNEQYF
TGTGCCAGCAGCTTAGCGCGGCCTAGCCCGCACTTGACCTCCTACAATGAGCAGTACTTC
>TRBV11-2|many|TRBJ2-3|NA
CASSLDRADTQYF
TGTGCCAGCAGCTTAGATCGCGCAGATACGCAGTATTTT
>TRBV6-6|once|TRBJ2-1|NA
CASSSPGSRNEQFF
TGTGCCAGCAGTTCTCCCGGGAGTAGGAATGAGCAGTTCTTC
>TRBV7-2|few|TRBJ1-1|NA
CASSLGSSTAEAFF
TGTGCCAGCAGCTTAGGCAGTTCAACGGCTGAAGCTTTCTTT
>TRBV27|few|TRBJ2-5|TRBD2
CASKKREGPWEQYF
TGTGCCAGCAAAAAGCGGGAGGGCCCTTGGGAGCAGTACTTC
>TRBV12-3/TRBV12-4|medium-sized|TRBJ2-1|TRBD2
CASSFGTTPFF
TGTGCCAGCAGTTTCGGGACTACCCCCTTCTTC
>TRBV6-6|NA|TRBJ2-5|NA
CASSVLAQETQYF
TGTGCCAGCAGTGTGTTGGCCCAAGAGACCCAGTACTTC
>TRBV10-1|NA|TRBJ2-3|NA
CASKVRQDPDTQYF
TGCGCCAGCAAGGTCAGGCAAGACCCAGATACGCAGTATTTT
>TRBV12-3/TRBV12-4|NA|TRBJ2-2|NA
CATRGRHTGELFF
TGTGCCACGAGGGGACGGCACACCGGGGAGCTGTTTTTT
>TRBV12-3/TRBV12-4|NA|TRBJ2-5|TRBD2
CASRTSGGAETQYF
TGTGCCAGCCGAACTAGCGGGGGGGCGGAGACCCAGTACTTC
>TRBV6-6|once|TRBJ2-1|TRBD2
CASSYGTSGRMGTQFF
TGTGCCAGCAGTTACGGGACTAGCGGGAGAATGGGGACCCAGTTCTTC
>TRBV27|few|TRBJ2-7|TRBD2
CASRDLKASGRAGYEQYF
TGTGCCAGCAGGGATTTAAAGGCTAGCGGGAGGGCCGGGTACGAGCAGTACTTC
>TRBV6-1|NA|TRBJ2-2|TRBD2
CASDDAGGGAGELFF
TGTGCCAGCGATGACGCGGGAGGTGGGGCCGGGGAGCTGTTTTTT
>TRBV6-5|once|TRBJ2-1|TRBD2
CASSYSWGASGRVLDEQFF
TGTGCCAGCAGTTACTCTTGGGGGGCTAGCGGGAGGGTTTTGGATGAGCAGTTCTTC
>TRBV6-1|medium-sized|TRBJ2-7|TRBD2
CASSEAGGSSYEQYF
TGTGCCAGCAGTGAAGCGGGAGGGAGCTCCTACGAGCAGTACTTC
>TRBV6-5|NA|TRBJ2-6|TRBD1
CASSDRGSGANVLTF
TGTGCCAGCAGTGACAGGGGCTCTGGGGCCAACGTCCTGACTTTC
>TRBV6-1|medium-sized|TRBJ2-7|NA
CASSLAPTSTYEQYF
TGTGCCAGCAGCTTAGCTCCCACAAGTACCTACGAGCAGTACTTC
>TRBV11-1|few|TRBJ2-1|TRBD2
CASSLNGLAGAQFF
TGTGCCAGCAGCTTAAATGGGCTAGCGGGAGCCCAGTTCTTC
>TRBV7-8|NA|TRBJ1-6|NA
CASSLVQDQAPLHF
TGTGCCAGCAGCTTAGTACAGGATCAGGCACCCCTCCACTTT
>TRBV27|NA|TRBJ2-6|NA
CASSPIGAGANVLTF
TGTGCCAGCAGCCCCATCGGCGCTGGGGCCAACGTCCTGACTTTC
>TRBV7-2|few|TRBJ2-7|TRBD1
CASSLAGTGIYEQYF
TGTGCCAGCAGCTTAGCCGGGACAGGGATTTACGAGCAGTACTTC
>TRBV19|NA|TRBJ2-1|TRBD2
CASSRRTSGQETQFF
TGTGCCAGTAGTCGCCGGACTAGCGGGCAAGAGACCCAGTTCTTC
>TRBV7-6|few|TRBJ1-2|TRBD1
CASKLGTGEDYGYTF
TGTGCCAGCAAACTCGGGACAGGGGAAGACTATGGCTACACCTTC
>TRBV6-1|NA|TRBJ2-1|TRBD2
CASSDSLAAAQFF
TGTGCCAGCAGTGATAGTCTAGCGGCGGCACAGTTCTTC